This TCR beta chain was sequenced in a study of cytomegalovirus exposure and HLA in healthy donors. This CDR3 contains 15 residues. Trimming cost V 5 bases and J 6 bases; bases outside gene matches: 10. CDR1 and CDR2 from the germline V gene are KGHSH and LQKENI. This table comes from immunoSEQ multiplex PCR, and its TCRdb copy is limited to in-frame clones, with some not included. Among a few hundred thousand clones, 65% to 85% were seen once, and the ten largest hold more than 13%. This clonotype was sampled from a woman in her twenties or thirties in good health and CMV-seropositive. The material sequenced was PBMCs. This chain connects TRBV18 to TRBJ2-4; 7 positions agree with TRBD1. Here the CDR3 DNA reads TGTGCCAGCTCATCGTATACAGGGGTGGCAAACATTCAGTACTTC. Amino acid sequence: CASSSYTGVANIQYF.